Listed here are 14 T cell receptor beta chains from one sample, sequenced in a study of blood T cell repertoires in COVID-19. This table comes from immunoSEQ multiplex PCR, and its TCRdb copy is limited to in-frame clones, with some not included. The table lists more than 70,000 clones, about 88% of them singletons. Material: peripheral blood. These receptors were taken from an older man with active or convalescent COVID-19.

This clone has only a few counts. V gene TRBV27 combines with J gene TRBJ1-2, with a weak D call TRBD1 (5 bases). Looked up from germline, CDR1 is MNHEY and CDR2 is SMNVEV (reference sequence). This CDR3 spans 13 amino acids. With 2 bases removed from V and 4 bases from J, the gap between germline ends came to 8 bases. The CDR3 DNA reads TGTGCCAGCAGTTTACAGGGTTCCTATGGCTACACCTTC. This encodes CASSLQGSYGYTF.

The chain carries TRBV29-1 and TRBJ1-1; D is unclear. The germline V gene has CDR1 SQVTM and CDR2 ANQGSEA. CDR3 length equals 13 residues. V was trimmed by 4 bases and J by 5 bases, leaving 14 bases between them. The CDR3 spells CSVALSGGTEAFF. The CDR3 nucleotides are TGCAGCGTTGCTCTATCCGGAGGGACTGAAGCTTTCTTT. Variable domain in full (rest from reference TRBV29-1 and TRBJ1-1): SAVISQKPSRDICQRGTSLTIQCQVDSQVTMMFWYRQQPGQSLTLIATANQGSEATYESGFVIDKFPISRPNLTFSTLTVSNMSPEDSSIYLCSVALSGGTEAFFGQGTRLTVV.

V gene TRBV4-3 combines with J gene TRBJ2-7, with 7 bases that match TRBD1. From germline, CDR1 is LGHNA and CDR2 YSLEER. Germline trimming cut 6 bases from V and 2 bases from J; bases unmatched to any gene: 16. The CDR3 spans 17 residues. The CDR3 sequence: CASSTFLTGASPYEQYF. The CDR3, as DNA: TGCGCCAGCAGTACCTTTTTAACAGGGGCGTCCCCCTACGAGCAGTACTTC.

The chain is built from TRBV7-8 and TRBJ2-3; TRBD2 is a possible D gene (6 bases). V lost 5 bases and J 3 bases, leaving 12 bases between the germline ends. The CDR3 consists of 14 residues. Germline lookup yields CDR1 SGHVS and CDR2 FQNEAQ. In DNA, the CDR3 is TGTGCCAGCAGCCGGAGGGTGATTACAGATACGCAGTATTTT. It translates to CASSRRVITDTQYF.

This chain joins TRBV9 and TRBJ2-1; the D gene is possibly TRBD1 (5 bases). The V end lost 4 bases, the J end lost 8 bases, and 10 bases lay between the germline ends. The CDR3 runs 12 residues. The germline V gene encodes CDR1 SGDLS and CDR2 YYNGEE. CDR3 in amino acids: CASSSRTYEQFF. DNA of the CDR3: TGTGCCAGCAGCAGCCGGACATATGAGCAGTTCTTC.

CDR3 loop: CASRRSRTSGTASYNEQFF. The CDR3, as DNA: TGTGCCAGCAGGAGGTCACGGACTAGCGGGACCGCCTCCTACAATGAGCAGTTCTTC. The V call is TRBV21-1, the J call TRBJ2-1; the DNA was not used to check the table's D call, TRBD2. TRBV21-1 is recorded as a pseudogene. The CDR3 is 19 residues long.

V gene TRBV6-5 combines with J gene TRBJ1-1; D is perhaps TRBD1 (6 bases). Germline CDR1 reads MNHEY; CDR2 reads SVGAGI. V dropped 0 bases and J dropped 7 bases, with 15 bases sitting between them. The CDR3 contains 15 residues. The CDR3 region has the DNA TGTGCCAGCAGTTACTCGTACAGGGCCCGGGGTGAAGCTTTCTTT. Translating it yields CASSYSYRARGEAFF.

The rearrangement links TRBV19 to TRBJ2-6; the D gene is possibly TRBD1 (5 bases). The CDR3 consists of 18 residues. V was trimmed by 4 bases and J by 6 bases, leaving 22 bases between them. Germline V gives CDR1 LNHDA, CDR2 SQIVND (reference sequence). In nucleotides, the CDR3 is TGTGCCAGTAGTAGCTCTAGGACAAGTACTTTGGTGGCCAACGTCCTGACTTTC. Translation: CASSSSRTSTLVANVLTF.

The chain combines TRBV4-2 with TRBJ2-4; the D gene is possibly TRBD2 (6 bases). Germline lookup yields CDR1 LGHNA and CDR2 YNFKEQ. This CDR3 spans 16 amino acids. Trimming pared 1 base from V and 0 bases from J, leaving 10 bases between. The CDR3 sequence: CASSQGSGLAKNIQYF. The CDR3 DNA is TGTGCCAGCAGCCAAGGGAGCGGGCTAGCCAAAAACATTCAGTACTTC.

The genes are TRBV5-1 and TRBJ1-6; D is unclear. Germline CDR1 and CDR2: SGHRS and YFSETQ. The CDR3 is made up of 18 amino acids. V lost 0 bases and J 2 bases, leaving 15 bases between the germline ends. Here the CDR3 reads CASSLDFGRNAYNSPLHF. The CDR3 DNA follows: TGCGCCAGCAGCTTGGATTTTGGCAGGAACGCCTATAATTCACCCCTCCACTTT.

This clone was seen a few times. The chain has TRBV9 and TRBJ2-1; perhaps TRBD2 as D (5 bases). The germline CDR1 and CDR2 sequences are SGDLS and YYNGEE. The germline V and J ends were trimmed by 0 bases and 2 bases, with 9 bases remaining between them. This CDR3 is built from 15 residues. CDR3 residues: CASSVVGNTYNEQFF. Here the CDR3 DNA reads TGTGCCAGCAGCGTAGTCGGGAACACCTACAATGAGCAGTTCTTC.

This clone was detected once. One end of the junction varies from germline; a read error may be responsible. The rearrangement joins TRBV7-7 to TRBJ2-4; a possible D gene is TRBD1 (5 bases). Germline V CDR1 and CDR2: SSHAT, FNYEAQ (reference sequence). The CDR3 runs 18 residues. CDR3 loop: CASSSSAVGRQAKNIQYF. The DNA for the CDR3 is TGTGCTAGCAGCTCAAGCGCCGTAGGGCGACAGGCCAAAAACATTCAGTACTTC.

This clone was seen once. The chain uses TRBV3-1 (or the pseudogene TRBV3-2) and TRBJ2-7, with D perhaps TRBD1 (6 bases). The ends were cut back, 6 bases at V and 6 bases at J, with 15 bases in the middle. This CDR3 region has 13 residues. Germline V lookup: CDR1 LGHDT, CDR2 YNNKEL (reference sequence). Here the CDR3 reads CASSHRDSVEQYF. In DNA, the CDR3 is TGTGCCAGCAGTCACAGGGATTCGGTCGAGCAGTACTTC.

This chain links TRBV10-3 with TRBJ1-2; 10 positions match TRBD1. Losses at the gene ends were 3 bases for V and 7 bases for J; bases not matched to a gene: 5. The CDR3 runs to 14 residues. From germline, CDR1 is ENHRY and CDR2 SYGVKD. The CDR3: CAISEDRGQGGYTF. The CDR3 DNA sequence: TGTGCCATCAGTGAAGACAGGGGGCAGGGTGGCTACACCTTC.